This TCR beta chain was documented in a study of shared clonotypes between healthy human individuals. General study findings and limits: Incomplete sequencing of sorted subsets was indicated by rarefaction despite large depth.

This table comes from immunoSEQ multiplex PCR, and its TCRdb copy is limited to in-frame clones, with some not included. This table has millions of clones, roughly 94% appearing once. Comments on this clone: Its antigen is not identified.

This clonotype was obtained from a man between 18 and 35 years old in good health. What was sequenced was naive CD4+ T cells sorted from blood. Subset specified: CD45RA+ positively selected.

The CDR3 spells CASSWGDSSQETQYF. The CDR3 bases are TGTGCCAGCAGTTGGGGAGACAGCTCCCAAGAGACCCAGTACTTC. This chain connects TRBV25-1 to TRBJ2-5; perhaps D is TRBD1 or TRBD2 (5 bases each). The CDR3 has 15 residues. Germline CDR1 reads MGHDK; CDR2 reads SYGVNS. Deletions cut 5 bases from V and 1 base from J, with 14 bases between.